The 7 T cell receptor beta chains reported below all come from one sample, sequenced in a study of CD8+CD57+ T cells in acquired aplastic anemia. Patients chosen for sequencing had CD8+CD57+ cells that had expanded, as shown by flow cytometry. Their recognized antigens are unknown. For CDR3 and TCR beta VDJ profiling, genomic DNA was the template used. Via MiXCR, TCRdb re-called the reads, giving one row per CDR3 protein. This table has around 19,000 distinct CDR3 sequences, about two fifths appearing once. Study-level results: Lower diversity marked CD8+CD57+ cells in patients, relative to total CD4+ and CD8+ pools.

Sequencing was performed on CD8+CD57+ T cells sorted from PBMCs. Subset denoted: bead-enriched CD8+CD57+ effector memory T cells from SAA patients. The receptors here all came from a human donor with aplastic anemia.

V gene TRBV7-9 combines with J gene TRBJ2-7; TRBD1 aligns across 10 bases. V dropped 3 bases and J dropped 0; count of bases not matched to a gene: 11. CDR1 is SEHNR and CDR2 is FQNEAQ in the germline V gene (reference sequence). CDR3 length: 18 amino acids. The CDR3 is CASSFYGTGEQFSYEQYF. CDR3 nucleotide sequence: TGTGCCAGCAGCTTTTACGGGACAGGGGAACAATTCTCCTACGAGCAGTACTTC.

The CDR3 reads CSALPGGADIQYF. CDR3 bases: TGCAGTGCTCTCCCAGGGGGCGCAGACATTCAGTACTTC. This rearrangement joins TRBV20-1 to TRBJ2-4, with TRBD1 matching 8 bases. The CDR3 is 13 residues long. Germline V gene lookup returns CDR1 DFQATT and CDR2 SNEGSKA (reference sequence). Unmatched junction bases numbered 8, after V lost 5 bases and J lost 8 bases.

The chain links TRBV9 to TRBJ1-6; 11 nucleotides agree with TRBD1. The germline CDR1 and CDR2 sequences are SGDLS and YYNGEE. CDR3 length equals 18 residues. Trimming cost V 3 bases and J 7 bases; bases outside gene matches: 12. The CDR3 reads CASSDRDRGGRGNSPLHF. The CDR3 bases are TGTGCCAGCAGCGACCGGGACAGGGGGGGAAGGGGGAATTCACCCCTCCACTTT.

This clonotype was seen just once. The chain has TRBV9 and TRBJ1-1, with D unresolved. The CDR3 contains 12 residues. Germline lookup yields CDR1 SGDLS and CDR2 YYNGEE. The V gene lost 5 bases and the J gene lost 3 bases, with 8 bases spanning the gap. DNA for the CDR3: TGTGCCAGCAGGGGAAGGGACACTGAAGCTTTCTTT. Its translation: CASRGRDTEAFF.

This rearrangement joins TRBV2 to TRBJ2-7; 10 bases are shared with TRBD2. The CDR3 extends over 14 amino acids. The J segment lost 7 bases and the V segment lost 4 bases, leaving 7 bases of the junction unmatched. The germline V gene has CDR1 SNHLY and CDR2 FYNNEI. The CDR3 loop is CASSAGTSETEQYF. The CDR3 DNA is TGTGCCAGCAGTGCAGGGACTAGCGAGACAGAGCAGTACTTC.

This clonotype was seen more than once but under ten times. The rearrangement uses TRBV12-3 or TRBV12-4 and TRBJ2-2; D is undetermined. The CDR3 runs 12 residues. Trimming left V 3 bases short and J 6 bases short, with 5 bases between. The CDR3 sequence: CASSLIAGELFF. CDR3 DNA: TGTGCCAGCAGTTTGATCGCCGGGGAGCTGTTTTTT.

The chain employs TRBV29-1 and TRBJ2-7, with 9 bases lining up with TRBD1. J lost 1 base, V lost 1 base, and 5 bases had no gene match. The germline gives CDR1 SQVTM, CDR2 ANQGSEA. The CDR3 is made up of 15 amino acids. The CDR3: CSVEASGTGSYEQYF. The CDR3 coding sequence is TGCAGCGTTGAAGCTTCCGGGACAGGGTCCTACGAGCAGTACTTC.